The 31 T cell receptor beta chains below all came from one sample that was sequenced in a study of blood T cell repertoires in COVID-19. Profiling relied on immunoSEQ multiplex PCR, and the TCRdb table lists in-frame clones only, not all of them. This repertoire shows hundreds of thousands of clones, 88% found once; its top ten account for about 8.5%. Sequenced sample: peripheral blood. Source of these receptors: a man in his late teens or twenties with active or convalescent COVID-19.

The chain combines TRBV5-3 with TRBJ1-3; no clear D. TRBV5-3 is given ORF status, its function remaining uncertain. Deletions cut 0 bases from V and 6 bases from J, with 19 bases between. This CDR3 region has 17 residues. The CDR3 DNA reads as TGTGCCAGAAGCTTGGGGGCAGGCAGTGGGAGGGCAAACACCATATATTTT. Translation gives CARSLGAGSGRANTIYF.

This clone was detected only a few times. The V and J genes are TRBV21-1 and TRBJ1-6. TRBV21-1 has pseudogene status. The length of the CDR3 is 12 residues. CDR3: CASSTGWSPLHF. In DNA form, the CDR3 reads TGTGCCAGCAGCACGGGGTGGTCACCCCTCCACTTT.

The CDR3 sequence: CASSLDRGWYGYTF. The CDR3 nucleotides are TGTGCCAGCAGCTTGGACCGGGGATGGTATGGCTACACCTTC. The rearrangement joins TRBV5-4 to TRBJ1-2, with D hard to call. CDR3 length: 14 amino acids. Germline lookup yields CDR1 SGHNT and CDR2 YYREEE (reference sequence). V lost 0 bases and J lost 5, with 11 bases in between.

This rearrangement joins TRBV29-1 to TRBJ1-4; TRBD1 aligns across 8 bases. The germline CDR1 and CDR2 sequences are SQVTM and ANQGSEA. The CDR3 contains 16 residues. V was pared by 3 bases and J by 8 bases, with 14 bases of the junction left unmatched. The CDR3 sequence is CSVDENSGTGGEKLFF. The CDR3, as DNA: TGCAGCGTTGACGAAAATTCCGGGACAGGAGGAGAAAAACTGTTTTTT.

A single count supports this clone. V gene TRBV23-1 combines with J gene TRBJ2-5; 11 positions agree with TRBD1. The J call may be in error: the DNA end matches TRBJ2-7 better. TRBV23-1 belongs to the ORF category, with a function that is uncertain. The CDR3 consists of 15 residues. In nucleotides, the CDR3 is TGCGCCAGCAGTCATGGACAGGGGGCCCCCAACGAGCAGTACTTC. Its protein product is CASSHGQGAPNEQYF.

The chain has TRBV2 and TRBJ1-5; 8 bases fit TRBD1. This CDR3 comprises 15 residues. J was trimmed by 6 bases and V by 5 bases; bases with no gene match: 9. From germline, CDR1 is SNHLY and CDR2 FYNNEI. The CDR3 DNA is TGTGCCAGCAGTCTAGATGGACAGGGAGGTCAGCCCCAGCATTTT. This gives the protein CASSLDGQGGQPQHF.

The CDR3 here is CASSLEIVDRGLYGYTF. CDR3 in DNA: TGTGCCAGCAGCTTAGAGATTGTTGACAGGGGGCTTTATGGCTACACCTTC. The chain links TRBV7-2 to TRBJ1-2; 10 nucleotides match TRBD1. J gave up 5 bases and V 1 base, and 10 bases lay outside the gene matches. The CDR3 length is 17 residues. Germline V lookup: CDR1 SGHTA, CDR2 FQGNSA.

The CDR3 DNA reads TGTGCCATCAGCGGAACAGGGTTAACTTTCTTT. This translates into CAISGTGLTFF. The chain combines TRBV10-3 with TRBJ1-1, with D maybe TRBD1 (6 bases). CDR1 is ENHRY, CDR2 SYGVKD, per germline. The CDR3 has 11 amino acids. V gave up 6 bases and J gave up 12 bases, with 14 bases separating them.

This chain connects TRBV10-3 to TRBJ2-2; 14 bases map to TRBD2. Germline CDR1 is ENHRY and CDR2 is SYGVKD. V shed 6 bases and J 3 bases; nucleotides not matched to a gene: 9. The CDR3 is 18 amino acids. CDR3 nucleotides: TGTGCCATCAGCGGAAGACTAGCGGGGGGGCCGGACACCGGGGAGCTGTTTTTT. Protein: CAISGRLAGGPDTGELFF.

This clone has just a few counts. V usage is TRBV21-1 and J usage is TRBJ1-5; no DNA check was done on the table's D call, TRBD1. TRBV21-1 has pseudogene status. The CDR3 has 15 residues. The CDR3 protein is CASTTKTGPGQPQHF. The CDR3 region has the DNA TGTGCCAGCACCACGAAGACAGGGCCTGGGCAGCCCCAGCATTTT.

The gene calls are TRBV28 and TRBJ1-5; D perhaps matches TRBD1 (6 bases). The CDR3 has 16 residues. The V and J ends lost 3 bases and 1 base respectively, with 13 bases between them. Germline CDR1 is MDHEN and CDR2 is SYDVKM. The CDR3 DNA sequence: TGTGCCAGCAGTTTGATTCTTGGACAGAGCAATCAGCCCCAGCATTTT. Translated: CASSLILGQSNQPQHF.

This chain joins TRBV5-1 and TRBJ2-1; 12 bases are shared with TRBD2. The CDR3 has 17 residues. The V gene's germline CDR1 is SGHRS and CDR2 YFSETQ. V was pared by 0 bases and J by 10 bases, with 11 bases of the junction left unmatched. CDR3: CASSLGLAGVVQGEQFF. CDR3 coding DNA: TGCGCCAGCAGCTTGGGACTAGCGGGGGTCGTACAGGGAGAGCAGTTCTTC.

The chain couples TRBV3-1 (or the pseudogene TRBV3-2) to TRBJ1-2; 8 nucleotides align to TRBD1. CDR1 and CDR2 (germline): LGHDT, YNNKEL (reference sequence). The CDR3 covers 16 residues. The J segment lost 5 bases and the V segment lost 3 bases, leaving 11 bases of the junction unmatched. CDR3 in DNA: TGTGCCAGCAGCCACCTATTAGGGACAGGCGGATATGGCTACACCTTC. This sequence encodes CASSHLLGTGGYGYTF.

This sequence joins TRBV7-2 and TRBJ2-3; TRBD2 aligns across 8 bases. J gave up 3 bases and V 6 bases, and 14 bases lay outside the gene matches. Germline CDR1 SGHTA, CDR2 FQGNSA. The CDR3 is 17 residues long. The CDR3 sequence: CASRPPKRGPNTDTQYF. The CDR3 region has the DNA TGTGCCAGCAGACCCCCGAAGCGGGGGCCAAATACAGATACGCAGTATTTT. Looking up the rest from reference TRBV7-2 and TRBJ2-3 gives the full variable domain: GAGVSQSPSNKVTEKGKDVELRCDPISGHTALYWYRQSLGQGLEFLIYFQGNSAPDKSGLPSDRFSAERTGGSVSTLTIQRTQQEDSAVYLCASRPPKRGPNTDTQYFGPGTRLTVL.

The rearrangement uses TRBV6-1 and TRBJ2-7; the match to TRBD1 covers 7 bases. CDR1 is MNHNS and CDR2 is SASEGT in the germline V gene. Germline trimming cut 1 base from V and 3 bases from J; bases unmatched to any gene: 6. The CDR3 contains 15 residues. The DNA for the CDR3 is TGTGCCAGCAGTGAAGGGCAGGGGGAGTACTACGAGCAGTACTTC. Translating it yields CASSEGQGEYYEQYF.

The CDR3 DNA reads as TGTGCCAGTAGTATCGGTACTAGCGTAAACCAAGAGACCCAGTACTTC. Translated: CASSIGTSVNQETQYF. The chain has TRBV19 and TRBJ2-5, with 7 bases fitting TRBD2. The CDR3 covers 16 residues. Germline CDR1 is LNHDA and CDR2 is SQIVND (reference sequence). After removal of 3 bases from V and 0 bases from J, the junction contained 7 bases not matched to a gene.

V gene TRBV7-8 combines with J gene TRBJ1-2; D gene unclear. V lost 1 base to trimming and J lost 13 bases, with 13 bases between them. The CDR3 runs to 12 residues. CDR1 is SGHVS, CDR2 FQNEAQ, per germline. The CDR3 reads CASSLGAESCTF. In DNA, the CDR3 is TGTGCCAGCAGCTTAGGGGCAGAGAGCTGCACCTTC.

This clone was counted a single time. In DNA form, the CDR3 reads TGTGCCAGCAGCGTAAGAGACAGCCTTAACAATGAGCAGTTCTTC. It encodes CASSVRDSLNNEQFF. The chain employs TRBV9 and TRBJ2-1; D is perhaps TRBD1 (5 bases). CDR1 and CDR2 from the germline V gene are SGDLS and YYNGEE. The CDR3 has 15 residues. V dropped 1 base and J dropped 5 bases, with 13 bases sitting between them.

The chain links TRBV12-3 or TRBV12-4 to TRBJ2-1; 8 bases line up with TRBD2. The CDR3 runs to 13 residues. Trimming took 3 bases from V and 6 from J; bases not matched to a gene: 1. The CDR3 region is CASSFTSGNEQFF. DNA of the CDR3: TGTGCCAGCAGTTTCACTAGCGGCAATGAGCAGTTCTTC.

The V and J genes are TRBV9 and TRBJ2-2; the match to TRBD1 covers 8 bases. Germline V gene data show CDR1 as SGDLS and CDR2 as YYNGEE. With V trimmed by 4 bases and J by 7 bases, 9 bases remained unmatched. The CDR3 has 15 amino acids. CDR3 in DNA: TGTGCCAGCAGCAGGGCAGGGGGCGACATCGGGGAGCTGTTTTTT. Translating it yields CASSRAGGDIGELFF.

J is TRBJ2-6 and V is TRBV6-5; 8 bases map to TRBD2. The trim removed 5 bases at V and 4 bases at J, leaving 4 bases unmatched. This CDR3 contains 15 residues. Germline CDR1 and CDR2: MNHEY and SVGAGI. The CDR3: CASSPAGAGANVLTF. CDR3 in DNA: TGTGCCAGCAGTCCAGCGGGGGCAGGGGCCAACGTCCTGACTTTC.

The chain employs TRBV19 and TRBJ2-7, with 11 bases identical to TRBD1. The V and J ends lost 6 bases and 8 bases, in that order; junction bases with no gene match: 9. This CDR3 spans 14 amino acids. Germline lookup yields CDR1 LNHDA and CDR2 SQIVND (reference sequence). CDR3 sequence (DNA): TGTGCCAGTAGAGGCCGGGACAGGGGGTACAAGCAGTACTTC. It yields the protein CASRGRDRGYKQYF.

V is TRBV9 and J is TRBJ2-7, with D maybe TRBD2 (5 bases). CDR3 length: 13 residues. V shed 3 bases and J shed 1 base, with 8 bases lying between them. Germline V gives CDR1 SGDLS, CDR2 YYNGEE. The CDR3 DNA sequence: TGTGCCAGCAGCGCCGGGAATTCCTACGAGCAGTACTTC. It codes for CASSAGNSYEQYF.

The CDR3 here is CASSIPLTSGGYEQFF. The CDR3 nucleotides read TGTGCCAGCTCCATACCACTAACTAGCGGGGGCTATGAGCAGTTCTTC. The V call is TRBV18, the J call TRBJ2-1; 11 bases are a match to TRBD2. The CDR3 is 16 amino acids. The ends lost 6 bases at V and 8 bases at J; junction bases unmatched: 12. The germline gives CDR1 KGHSH, CDR2 LQKENI.

The genes are TRBV7-3 and TRBJ2-3; 15 nucleotides agree with TRBD2. The J segment lost 1 base and the V segment lost 5 bases, leaving 13 bases of the junction unmatched. The CDR3 spans 20 residues. Germline CDR1 SGHTA, CDR2 FQGTGA. CDR3 nucleotide sequence: TGTGCCAGCAGCCCCCGGGGACTAGCGGGGGGTCCCCGAGGCACAGATACGCAGTATTTT. It yields the protein CASSPRGLAGGPRGTDTQYF.

V and J are TRBV12-3 or TRBV12-4 and TRBJ1-1, with D unresolved. V dropped 2 bases and J dropped 5 bases, with 6 bases sitting between them. The CDR3 covers 12 residues. CDR3 coding DNA: TGTGCCAGCAGTTTATCGGTAACTGAAGCTTTCTTT. Translated: CASSLSVTEAFF.

This chain uses TRBV5-4 with TRBJ1-2; D is possibly TRBD1 (6 bases). V was shortened by 0 bases and J by 8 bases, with 11 bases between the two germline ends. The CDR3 is 13 residues long. Germline V gives CDR1 SGHNT, CDR2 YYREEE (reference sequence). The CDR3 spells CASSLVGGDGYTF. CDR3 DNA: TGTGCCAGCAGCTTGGTTGGGGGCGACGGCTACACCTTC.

This clone turned up a few times. This chain uses TRBV6-4 with TRBJ2-6; no definite D call. V lost 0 bases, J lost 0 bases, and 3 bases lay in between. Per germline, CDR1 MRHNA and CDR2 SNTAGT. The CDR3 loop spans 15 amino acids. The CDR3 region is CASSDSSSGANVLTF. The CDR3 region has the DNA TGTGCCAGCAGTGACTCGAGCTCTGGGGCCAACGTCCTGACTTTC.

The genes are TRBV4-1 and TRBJ1-1; D gene unclear. This CDR3 has 17 residues. Germline values: CDR1 MGHRA, CDR2 YSYEKL. V was cut by 1 base and J by 1 base, with 16 bases left in between. CDR3 sequence: CASSQGLSRRKNTEAFF. CDR3 sequence (DNA): TGCGCCAGCAGCCAAGGATTATCGCGGCGGAAGAACACTGAAGCTTTCTTT.

The chain employs TRBV3-1 (or the pseudogene TRBV3-2) and TRBJ2-6; D possibly corresponds to TRBD2 (5 bases). There are 17 residues in the CDR3. CDR1 and CDR2 from the germline V gene are LGHDT and YNNKEL (reference sequence). Trimming removed 1 base from V and 0 bases from J, with 10 bases in between. DNA of the CDR3: TGTGCCAGCAGCCAAGTTTTGGGGAGCTCTGGGGCCAACGTCCTGACTTTC. Translating gives CASSQVLGSSGANVLTF.

Worth noting for this clone: The sample carries other DNA sequences with the same CDR3. The V gene is TRBV12-3 or TRBV12-4, the J gene TRBJ1-5, with D perhaps matching TRBD1 (5 bases). V lost 3 bases and J 4 bases, leaving 7 bases between the germline ends. The CDR3 runs to 13 residues. CDR3 protein: CASSFGGNQPQHF. Written as DNA, the CDR3 is TGTGCCAGCAGTTTCGGGGGAAATCAGCCCCAGCATTTT.